This T cell receptor (beta chain) was obtained from a study of T cells in localized non-small cell lung cancer (dated by TCRdb to 2020 to 2022). Broadly, across the study: T cell repertoires of 236 early-stage NSCLC patients were analyzed, with tumors being compared against uninvolved tumor-adjacent lungs. The cohort was made up of around 240 treatment-naive NSCLC patients whose localized lung tumors had been resected. A mean age of 66.3 years was recorded for the NSCLC patients, of whom 129 were male and some 100 were female. What the study reported, not specific to this receptor: A median of around 57 of the top 100 tumor clones were detected in paired uninvolved adjacent lung, and 25 to 35 of these tumor clones were also found among the top 100 clones of the paired uninvolved adjacent lung. Uninvolved tumor-adjacent lung showed the highest T cell clonality, higher than tumor, which suggests more focused antigenic responses in the uninvolved tumor-adjacent lung. Because of the exploratory design, TCR variables were selected using unadjusted p-values without false-discovery rate correction. Higher T cell density in blood was associated with longer overall survival, whereas higher clonality in adjacent lung was associated with shorter survival. Because multi-region tumor sequencing was not performed, intratumor heterogeneity could not be ruled out.

The immunoSEQ Assay was used to sequence TCR beta CDR3 regions from DNA. The authors' pipeline ran thus. T cell density was computed as TCR beta template counts normalized to usable DNA estimated by amplifying housekeeping genes. Richness was estimated using the preseqR package, with extrapolation to 400,000 templates for PBMC samples and to 120,000 templates for tissue samples. Clonality was taken to be one minus Pielou's evenness. Tissue-enriched TCRs were identified through differential abundance testing performed on productive amino-acid clonotypes, with a minimum total count of 5 and an alpha of 0.1. The Jaccard Index and the Morisita Overlap Index were used to quantify repertoire overlap between compartments. TCR beta CDR3s were clustered by GLIPH together with public tetramer-defined viral CDR3s, and at least three viral sequences plus V-gene enrichment were required for viral motifs. TCRdb took over this immuneACCESS table, retaining in-frame rearrangements with V and J assigned. Such tables are incomplete; in checked studies, under half of the missing clones stem from an unresolved V gene, and the remainder is unexplained. V and J calls and clone size are given by that table; D and trimming were obtained from the DNA. This sample is represented by about 25,000 clones; 92% of them were singletons. The ten top clones hold approximately 2.9% of the sample.

At diagnosis, peripheral blood, uninvolved tumor-adjacent lung and tumor were collected and were preserved as a mix of fresh-frozen and FFPE material. For TCR repertoire profiling, blood samples were analyzed as peripheral blood mononuclear cells. In regard to this clone: Which antigen it targets is not known. No base quality values were provided; no much bigger clone lies one nucleotide off.

The sample was peripheral blood, taken before any cancer treatment. This TCR was sampled from a woman aged 35 to 69 with stage I lung adenocarcinoma.

CDR3 reads: CASAKTGGNTIYF. The DNA is TGTGCCAGCGCCAAGACAGGGGGAAACACCATATATTTT. The chain links TRBV2 with TRBJ1-3; 7 middle bases align to TRBD1. From the cysteine up to the phenylalanine, the CDR3 has a length of 13 residues. The sequence is cut down to CDR3 DNA, 39 bases in frame from base 1. Reading the germline V gene gives CDR1 SNHLY and CDR2 FYNNEI. Germline trimming amounts to 8 bases on V and 4 bases on J, with 5 as the count of junction bases outside the gene matches.